Detailed here is one T cell receptor beta chain. Its binding antigen is unknown. No much larger clone exists at a distance of one base, and base qualities are not known. V is cut by 2 bases and J by 2 bases, and the space between the germline ends is 10 bases. CDR1 and CDR2 are drawn from the germline V gene: MGHRA, YSYEKL. Spanning cysteine to phenylalanine, the CDR3 consists of 15 amino acids. Only CDR3 DNA is held: 45 bases, read in frame from base 1. The data were taken from a study of blood T cell repertoires in COVID-19 (dated by TCRdb to the early 2020s). Turning to the overall study: Samples covering the acute and convalescent phases of COVID-19 were provided by collaborators in the United States, Italy and Spain. The prospective study material was composed of cDNA or gDNA derived from T cells, B-cell-depleted T cells, or PBMCs. Subjects who had been exposed to COVID-19, were actively infected with it, or had recovered from it provided the deeply sampled blood TCRbeta repertoires that made up the dataset. The repertoires were made available in a free public database intended to serve as a resource for research on the immune response to SARS-CoV-2. Samples were obtained from the ongoing ImmuneRACE study (first 160 participants) and from 1,254 subjects provided by 6 global collaborators. A de-identified subject ID, COVID-19 status, age in years and sex were almost always included in the sample metadata. HLA class I and class II types, where available, came from metadata supplied by the sample provider rather than from assay-based typing.

Another Seattle source contributed samples from volunteer blood donors who had recovered from COVID-19. The collaborating institutions used their own protocols to collect whole blood in K2EDTA tubes. For TCRbeta analysis, collaborators shipped samples in one of three forms: frozen whole blood, isolated PBMCs, or DNA extracted from either of those sample types. The immunoSEQ Assay, a bias-controlled multiplex PCR, was used to amplify TCRbeta CDR3 regions from genomic DNA. The authors processed their data as follows. The number of nucleated cells in each sample was estimated from the amplification of reference gene primers within the assay. To quantify the absolute abundance of each unique TCRbeta CDR3 rearrangement, sequence reads were collapsed and filtered. Productive Simpson clonality was computed per sample as the square root of Simpson's diversity index over productive rearrangements. TCRdb re-hosts the immuneACCESS table, in-frame sequences only. Its copies lack some clones; in the studies checked, an unresolved V gene accounts for under half of them, and the cause for the rest is not known. Clone size and V and J calls were adopted from that table, with D and trimming inferred from the DNA. Recorded for this sample are nearly 250,000 clones; about 89% of them occurred a single time. Of the sample, 1.6% is held by the ten largest clones.

What the study reported, not specific to this receptor: The quantity of clinical and demographic metadata differed by source and by participant and was supplied without curation.

The sequencing input was peripheral blood. The chain links TRBV4-1 with TRBJ1-3, with the D segment identity uncertain. This clonotype originated in a woman aged 55-75 years who had recovered from COVID-19. The CDR3 corresponds to CASSQTGVAGNTIYF. The bases are TGCGCCAGCAGCCAAACTGGTGTGGCTGGAAACACCATATATTTT.